This TCR beta chain was sequenced in a study of molecular identifiers for immune sequencing clone quantification. The study's findings and limits: Clonotypes surpassing 20 RNA copies contained over 97% of effector molecules, versus under 1% in naive cells.

In this sample, this clonotype turned up a few times. Its antigen is undetermined. The CDR3 runs 14 residues. Germline loops: CDR1 LNHDA, CDR2 SQIVND (reference sequence). Trimming cost V 3 bases and J 0 bases, with 6 bases left between them. Naive CD8 T cells were FACS-sorted by CD8+CD4-CCR7+CD45RA+ markers. As previously described, bulk TCR libraries were made using listed TCR primers. TCRdb reanalysed the PCR reads using MiXCR and keeps one entry per CDR3 protein. Here the sample spans 100,000 or so distinct CDR3 sequences, roughly a third being singletons. This chain joins TRBV19 and TRBJ1-3; D is unresolved. Sequences were obtained from naive CD8+ T cells from blood, with Jurkat cell RNA spiked in. Subset defined: FACS-sorted CD8+CD4-CCR7+CD45RA+ naive T cells. The source of this sequence is a human donor in good health. Some libraries in this study had Jurkat cell RNA spiked in. The CDR3: CASSIGASGNTIYF. For the CDR3, the DNA is TGTGCCAGTAGTATCGGCGCCTCTGGAAACACCATATATTTT.